A single sample is the source of the 25 T cell receptor beta chains below, sequenced in a study of blood T cell repertoires in COVID-19. This table comes from immunoSEQ multiplex PCR, and its TCRdb copy is limited to in-frame clones, with some not included. The sample includes some 450,000 clones, 70% to 90% of them seen just once. Sequencing was performed on peripheral blood. These TCRs come from a man between 18 and 29 years old with COVID-19, enrolled during active disease.

CDR3 loop: CASSPLAGADEQFF. The CDR3 DNA is TGTGCCAGCAGTCCCCTAGCGGGGGCGGATGAGCAGTTCTTC. The chain employs TRBV27 and TRBJ2-1; 10 bases are a match to TRBD2. Germline values: CDR1 MNHEY, CDR2 SMNVEV (reference sequence). This CDR3 has 14 residues. Trimming at V came to 5 bases and at J to 8 bases, leaving 6 bases not matched to a gene.

The chain is built from TRBV7-3 and TRBJ2-2; D perhaps matches TRBD2 (5 bases). V gave up 5 bases and J gave up 6 bases, with 7 bases separating them. The length of the CDR3 is 12 residues. The germline gives CDR1 SGHTA, CDR2 FQGTGA. Here the CDR3 reads CASSTEAGELFF. The DNA of the CDR3 is TGTGCCAGCAGCACGGAGGCCGGGGAGCTGTTTTTT.

The chain recombines TRBV27 with TRBJ2-3; 10 bases are a match to TRBD2. In germline, CDR1 is MNHEY, CDR2 SMNVEV (reference sequence). Trimming removed 6 bases from V and 4 bases from J; junction bases left unmatched: 7. This CDR3 contains 15 residues. The CDR3 DNA reads as TGTGCCAGCAGGCGACTAGCGGGTCCGGCAGATACGCAGTATTTT. Translating gives CASRRLAGPADTQYF.

The chain employs TRBV5-4 and TRBJ2-3; 8 positions match TRBD1. Trimming at V came to 4 bases and at J to 1 base, leaving 11 bases not matched to a gene. The CDR3 sequence is 17 residues long. Germline CDR1 and CDR2: SGHNT and YYREEE (reference sequence). CDR3 loop: CASSKKDRGGGTDTQYF. The DNA for the CDR3 is TGTGCCAGCAGCAAAAAAGACAGGGGAGGCGGCACAGATACGCAGTATTTT.

The chain joins TRBV7-6 to TRBJ2-1, with TRBD1 matching 8 bases. The CDR3 has 16 amino acids. J lost 6 bases, V lost 5 bases, and 12 bases had no gene match. CDR1 and CDR2 (germline): SGHVS, FNYEAQ. CDR3 bases: TGTGCCAGCAGCCGGGACAGGATCCAACGGGGCAATGAGCAGTTCTTC. As protein: CASSRDRIQRGNEQFF.

The chain employs TRBV5-1 and TRBJ2-1, with D uncertain. The CDR3 covers 12 residues. In germline, CDR1 is SGHRS, CDR2 YFSETQ. Between the trimmed V and J ends, which lost 3 bases and 5 bases, there was a span of 6 bases. The CDR3 is CASSWQDNEQFF. CDR3 sequence (DNA): TGCGCCAGCAGCTGGCAAGACAATGAGCAGTTCTTC.

The chain joins TRBV3-1 (or the pseudogene TRBV3-2) to TRBJ1-1; possibly TRBD1 for D (6 bases). V gave up 0 bases and J gave up 5 bases, with 19 bases separating them. Germline V gives CDR1 LGHDT, CDR2 YNNKEL (reference sequence). The CDR3 is made up of 17 amino acids. CDR3 in DNA: TGTGCCAGCAGCCAAGACGGGCAGGAGGCCCAGGGGACTGAAGCTTTCTTT. This encodes CASSQDGQEAQGTEAFF.

This CDR3 reads CASSIVSGQGYEQYF. The DNA of the CDR3 is TGTGCCAGTAGTATAGTATCGGGACAGGGCTACGAGCAGTACTTC. This sequence joins TRBV19 and TRBJ2-7, with TRBD1 matching 9 bases. V was clipped by 1 base and J by 3 bases; unmatched bases: 4. The CDR3 sequence is 15 residues long. Germline loops: CDR1 LNHDA, CDR2 SQIVND (reference sequence).

The chain couples TRBV19 to TRBJ2-2; 11 nucleotides agree with TRBD1. The CDR3 totals 17 residues. The trim removed 3 bases at V and 1 base at J, leaving 4 bases unmatched. Germline V lookup: CDR1 LNHDA, CDR2 SQIVND (reference sequence). The DNA of the CDR3 is TGTGCCAGTAGTATCCGGGACAGGGGGGAGAACACCGGGGAGCTGTTTTTT. As protein: CASSIRDRGENTGELFF.

The CDR3: CASSSRQTSYEQYF. The DNA for the CDR3 is TGTGCCAGCAGCTCAAGACAGACGAGTTACGAGCAGTACTTC. V gene TRBV11-2 combines with J gene TRBJ2-7, with a tentative D call TRBD1 (5 bases). Germline-derived CDR1 and CDR2 are SGHAT and FQNNGV. This CDR3 spans 14 amino acids. Trimming left V 4 bases short and J 4 bases short, with 14 bases between.

The chain has TRBV7-9 and TRBJ2-7; perhaps D is TRBD1 or TRBD2 (5 bases each). This CDR3 is built from 14 residues. Trimming took off 7 bases at V and 1 base at J, with 14 bases between the two ends. CDR1 is SEHNR, CDR2 FQNEAQ, per germline (reference sequence). Here the CDR3 reads CASTRGSGSYEQYF. The CDR3 DNA sequence: TGTGCCAGCACGAGGGGAAGTGGGTCCTACGAGCAGTACTTC. The complete variable domain, with remaining parts taken from reference TRBV7-9 and TRBJ2-7, reads DTGVSQNPRHKITKRGQNVTFRCDPISEHNRLYWYRQTLGQGPEFLTYFQNEAQLEKSRLLSDRFSAERPKGSFSTLEIQRTEQGDSAMYLCASTRGSGSYEQYFGPGTRLTVT.

This rearrangement joins TRBV5-1 to TRBJ2-6, with 8 bases lining up with TRBD1. Germline CDR1 and CDR2: SGHRS and YFSETQ. The CDR3 has 20 amino acids. The trim removed 4 bases at V and 0 bases at J, leaving 15 bases unmatched. CDR3 bases: TGCGCCAGCAGCGTGACCTCCGGGACAGGCCTCCGCTCTGGGGCCAACGTCCTGACTTTC. This codes for CASSVTSGTGLRSGANVLTF.

The chain joins TRBV25-1 to TRBJ2-1; 7 bases match TRBD2. The V gene end was trimmed by 1 base and the J gene end by 2 bases; junction bases not matched to a gene: 8. The CDR3 loop spans 17 amino acids. Germline CDR1 is MGHDK and CDR2 is SYGVNS. As DNA, the CDR3 is TGTGCCAGCAGTGAATTTTTAAGCGGGATCACCTACAATGAGCAGTTCTTC. Protein: CASSEFLSGITYNEQFF.

This chain uses TRBV5-4 with TRBJ2-1; TRBD1 agrees at 7 bases. The CDR3 contains 15 residues. Germline lookup yields CDR1 SGHNT and CDR2 YYREEE (reference sequence). The V gene end was trimmed by 0 bases and the J gene end by 7 bases; junction bases not matched to a gene: 7. The DNA for the CDR3 is TGTGCCAGCAGCTTGGAGGGACAGCTTGGAAATGAGCAGTTCTTC. Translating it yields CASSLEGQLGNEQFF.

V and J are TRBV27 and TRBJ1-5; 9 bases are a match to TRBD1. V was pared by 4 bases and J by 5 bases, with 12 bases of the junction left unmatched. The CDR3 covers 17 residues. Germline CDR1 MNHEY, CDR2 SMNVEV (reference sequence). The CDR3, as DNA: TGTGCCAGCAGTTCGGGACAGGGATATCTCGGCGATCAGCCCCAGCATTTT. It encodes CASSSGQGYLGDQPQHF.

This clone was picked up a small number of times. The rearrangement uses TRBV16 and TRBJ1-1; D remains ambiguous. The germline V gene has CDR1 KGHSY and CDR2 FQNENV. The V and J ends lost 0 bases and 1 base respectively, with 6 bases between them. The CDR3 consists of 14 residues. The CDR3 region has the DNA TGTGCCAGCAGCCAATCGGCCAAGAACACTGAAGCTTTCTTT. Translation gives CASSQSAKNTEAFF. Using reference TRBV16 and TRBJ1-1 for the parts outside the CDR3, the full variable domain is GEEVAQTPKHLVRGEGQKAKLYCAPIKGHSYVFWYQQVLKNEFKFLISFQNENVFDETGMPKERFSAKCLPNSPCSLEIQATKLEDSAVYFCASSQSAKNTEAFFGQGTRLTVV.

V and J are TRBV10-3 and TRBJ2-1; 12 nucleotides align to TRBD2. The CDR3 has 14 residues. Trimming took 6 bases from V and 7 from J; bases not matched to a gene: 4. Germline CDR1 is ENHRY and CDR2 is SYGVKD. This CDR3 reads CAISRLAGENEQFF. CDR3 DNA sequence: TGTGCCATCAGCAGACTAGCGGGAGAGAATGAGCAGTTCTTC.

The rearrangement uses TRBV11-2 and TRBJ1-3; D might be TRBD1 (6 bases). Germline loops: CDR1 SGHAT, CDR2 FQNNGV. The V and J ends lost 2 bases and 0 bases respectively, with 14 bases between them. This CDR3 contains 17 residues. The DNA of the CDR3 is TGTGCCAGCAGCTTAAGACCAACAGGGACCTCTGGAAACACCATATATTTT. It is translated as CASSLRPTGTSGNTIYF. Variable domain in full (rest from reference TRBV11-2 and TRBJ1-3): EAGVAQSPRYKIIEKRQSVAFWCNPISGHATLYWYQQILGQGPKLLIQFQNNGVVDDSQLPKDRFSAERLKGVDSTLKIQPAKLEDSAVYLCASSLRPTGTSGNTIYFGEGSWLTVV.

This clone was detected only once. The genes are TRBV5-1 and TRBJ1-2, with D possibly being TRBD1 (6 bases). Germline V gene data show CDR1 as SGHRS and CDR2 as YFSETQ. With 0 bases removed from V and 8 bases from J, the gap between germline ends came to 11 bases. This CDR3 comprises 13 residues. The chain's CDR3 is CASSLEGVWGYTF. The CDR3 DNA reads TGCGCCAGCAGCTTGGAGGGGGTGTGGGGCTACACCTTC.

The V call is TRBV5-5, the J call TRBJ2-3; D might be TRBD1 (5 bases). Germline CDR1 SGHKS, CDR2 YYEKEE (reference sequence). Trimming stripped 4 bases from V and 5 bases from J, with 14 bases between. The CDR3 covers 14 residues. The CDR3 loop reads CASSPWQGQDTQYF. The CDR3 coding sequence is TGTGCCAGCAGCCCCTGGCAGGGCCAAGATACGCAGTATTTT.

The chain recombines TRBV11-2 with TRBJ2-7; no clear D gene. This CDR3 has 14 residues. In germline, CDR1 is SGHAT, CDR2 FQNNGV. Trimming shortened V by 0 bases and J by 3 bases, and 9 bases separated the two germline ends. For the CDR3, the DNA is TGTGCCAGCAGCTTAGAGGCCCTAGTCTACGAGCAGTACTTC. This sequence encodes CASSLEALVYEQYF.

This clone has only a few counts. The chain joins TRBV6-6 to TRBJ1-2; D unclear. The CDR3 sequence is 16 residues long. Germline CDR1 reads MNHNY; CDR2 reads SVGAGI (reference sequence). The V end was cut by 5 bases, the J end by 7 bases, with 23 bases between. CDR3 protein: CASSLSARLGGLGYTF. In nucleotides, the CDR3 is TGTGCCAGCAGTCTTTCAGCGCGTCTTGGAGGTCTTGGCTACACCTTC.

The rearrangement joins TRBV6-5 to TRBJ2-3; no definite D call. V lost 6 bases and J lost 3, with 10 bases in between. Germline V gene data show CDR1 as MNHEY and CDR2 as SVGAGI. The CDR3 runs to 13 residues. CDR3 loop: CASSLGATDTQYF. The CDR3 DNA is TGTGCCAGCAGCCTAGGTGCGACAGATACGCAGTATTTT.

This clone was seen only once. This rearrangement joins TRBV10-2 to TRBJ2-7, with 7 bases fitting TRBD1. This CDR3 is 15 amino acids long. Losses at the gene ends were 3 bases for V and 3 bases for J; bases not matched to a gene: 8. Germline CDR1 WSHSY, CDR2 SAAADI. The CDR3 nucleotides read TGCGCCAGCAGTGATCCCAGACAGGGTAGCTACGAGCAGTACTTC. It yields the protein CASSDPRQGSYEQYF.

In its sample, this clone was seen a few times. The chain couples TRBV24-1 to TRBJ2-7, with TRBD1 matching over 9 bases. The CDR3 spans 13 residues. V lost 8 bases to trimming and J lost 5 bases; unmatched junction nucleotides: 6. Germline assignment: CDR1 KGHDR and CDR2 SFDVKD. In nucleotides, the CDR3 is TGTGCCACCAACCGGGACAGGGAGAACGAGCAGTACTTC. Translation gives CATNRDRENEQYF.